A selection of T cell receptor beta chains follows, all from one sample in a study of shared clonotypes between healthy human individuals. Here immunoSEQ multiplex PCR was the method, and the copy in TCRdb shows in-frame clones only, minus some. The sample includes about 470,000 clones, about 85% of them seen just once. The sample consisted of PBMCs. These receptors were obtained from a woman in her forties in good health. Some clones in this sample may be carry-over from other donors' samples. Each CDR3 is given with its conserved first and last residue. D genes are given only for firm matches. Clone sizes are given selectively: once, few, many, or a class where the clone is expanded.

.	.	TRBV4-3	TRBJ2-3	CASSQEQSGDTQYF	TGCGCCAGCAGCCAAGAACAGAGCGGGGATACGCAGTATTTT
.	.	TRBV7-9	TRBJ2-1	CASSLGYNEQFF	TGTGCCAGCAGCTTAGGGTACAATGAGCAGTTCTTC
.	.	TRBV28	TRBJ1-6	CASIREENSPLHF	TGTGCCAGCATCAGGGAGGAAAATTCACCCCTCCACTTT
.	.	TRBV6-5	TRBJ2-1	CASSYTGIYYNEQFF	TGTGCCAGCAGTTACACAGGCATTTACTACAATGAGCAGTTCTTC
TRBD2	once	TRBV11-1	TRBJ2-1	CASSSREGLINEQFF	TGTGCCAGCAGTTCGCGGGAGGGCCTCATAAATGAGCAGTTCTTC
.	.	TRBV28	TRBJ1-1	CASSLGVSFTEAFF	TGTGCCAGCAGTTTAGGGGTAAGCTTCACTGAAGCTTTCTTT
TRBD2	.	TRBV13	TRBJ2-7	CASSLGTSAEQYF	TGTGCCAGCAGCTTAGGGACTAGCGCCGAGCAGTACTTC
TRBD2	once	TRBV7-9	TRBJ2-7	CASSSSLGLAGVYEQYF	TGTGCCAGCAGCTCTAGCTTGGGACTAGCGGGAGTCTACGAGCAGTACTTC
.	.	TRBV14	TRBJ1-4	CASSLLRLTNEKLFF	TGTGCCAGCAGCCTCCTTCGGCTAACTAATGAAAAACTGTTTTTT
TRBD2	.	TRBV7-9	TRBJ2-1	CASSFGLAGASYNEQFF	TGTGCCAGCAGCTTCGGACTAGCGGGAGCGTCCTACAATGAGCAGTTCTTC
.	.	TRBV6-5	TRBJ2-1	CASSYSKTGSYNEQFF	TGTGCCAGCAGTTACTCCAAAACCGGTTCCTACAATGAGCAGTTCTTC
TRBD2	few	TRBV27	TRBJ2-7	CASSPRTSLYYEQYF	TGTGCCAGCAGTCCCCGGACTAGTCTGTACTACGAGCAGTACTTC
TRBD2	.	TRBV28	TRBJ2-1	CASSAPGLVPNEQFF	TGTGCCAGTAGTGCCCCGGGACTAGTCCCCAATGAGCAGTTCTTC
.	.	TRBV6-6	TRBJ2-1	CASSYLLESNEQFF	TGTGCCAGCAGTTACCTCTTAGAAAGCAATGAGCAGTTCTTC
.	few	TRBV19	TRBJ1-2	CASRGNPNYGYTF	TGTGCCAGTAGGGGGAATCCGAACTATGGCTACACCTTC
.	.	TRBV7-9	TRBJ1-3	CASSLFNSGNTIYF	TGTGCCAGCAGCTTATTCAACTCTGGAAACACCATATATTTT